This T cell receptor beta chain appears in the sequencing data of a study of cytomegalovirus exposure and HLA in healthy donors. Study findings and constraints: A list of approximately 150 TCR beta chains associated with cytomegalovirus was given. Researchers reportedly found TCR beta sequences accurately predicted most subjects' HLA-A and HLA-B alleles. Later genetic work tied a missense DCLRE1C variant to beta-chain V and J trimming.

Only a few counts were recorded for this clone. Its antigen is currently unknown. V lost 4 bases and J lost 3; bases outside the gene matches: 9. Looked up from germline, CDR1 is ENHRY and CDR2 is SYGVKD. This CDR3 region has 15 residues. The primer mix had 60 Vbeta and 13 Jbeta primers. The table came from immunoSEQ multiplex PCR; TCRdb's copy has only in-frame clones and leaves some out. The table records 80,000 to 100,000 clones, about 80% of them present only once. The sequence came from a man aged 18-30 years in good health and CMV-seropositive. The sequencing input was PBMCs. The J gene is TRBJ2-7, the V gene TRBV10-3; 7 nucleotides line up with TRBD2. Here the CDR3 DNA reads TGTGCCATCAGTGGGAGCGGGGCCTCCCTCTACGAGCAGTACTTC. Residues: CAISGSGASLYEQYF.